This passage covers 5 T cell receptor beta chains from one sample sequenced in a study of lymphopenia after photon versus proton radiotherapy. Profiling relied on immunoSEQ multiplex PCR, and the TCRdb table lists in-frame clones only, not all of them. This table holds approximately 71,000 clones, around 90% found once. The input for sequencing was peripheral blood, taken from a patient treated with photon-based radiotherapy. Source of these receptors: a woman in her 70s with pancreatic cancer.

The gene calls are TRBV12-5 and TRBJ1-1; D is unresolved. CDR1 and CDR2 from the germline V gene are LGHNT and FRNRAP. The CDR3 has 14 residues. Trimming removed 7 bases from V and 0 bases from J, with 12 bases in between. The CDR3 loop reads CASALPPVNTEAFF. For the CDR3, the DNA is TGTGCTAGTGCCCTCCCGCCGGTGAACACTGAAGCTTTCTTT.

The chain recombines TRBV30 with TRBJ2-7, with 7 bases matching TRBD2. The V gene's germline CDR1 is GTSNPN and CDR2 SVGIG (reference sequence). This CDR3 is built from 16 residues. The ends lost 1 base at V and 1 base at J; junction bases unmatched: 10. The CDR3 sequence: CAWSAISAGFSYEQYF. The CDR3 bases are TGTGCCTGGAGTGCCATCTCAGCGGGGTTTTCCTACGAGCAGTACTTC.

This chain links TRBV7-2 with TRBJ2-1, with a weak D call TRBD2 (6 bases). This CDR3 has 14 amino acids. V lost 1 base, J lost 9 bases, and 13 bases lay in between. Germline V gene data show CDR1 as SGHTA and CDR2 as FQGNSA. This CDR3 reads CASSLDGGAGEQFF. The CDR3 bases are TGTGCCAGCAGCTTAGATGGGGGAGCGGGTGAGCAGTTCTTC.

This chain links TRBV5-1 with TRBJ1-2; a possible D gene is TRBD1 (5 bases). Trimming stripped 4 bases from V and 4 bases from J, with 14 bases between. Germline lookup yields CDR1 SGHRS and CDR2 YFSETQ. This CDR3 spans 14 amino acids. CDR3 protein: CASSADTTSYGYTF. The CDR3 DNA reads TGCGCCAGCAGCGCGGACACGACCTCCTATGGCTACACCTTC.

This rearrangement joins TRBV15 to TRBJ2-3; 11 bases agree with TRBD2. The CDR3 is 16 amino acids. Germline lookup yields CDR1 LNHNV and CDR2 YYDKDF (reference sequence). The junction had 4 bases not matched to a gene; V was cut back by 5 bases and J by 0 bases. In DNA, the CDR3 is TGTGCCACCAGCCGCGGGACTAGCGGAAGCACAGATACGCAGTATTTT. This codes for CATSRGTSGSTDTQYF.